In this sample, the clone carrying this TCR beta chain turned up many times. The sample is drawn from a study of human T cells and chemical hapten exposure. As to time point: patch test 2, 6 weeks after DPC sensitization. Indicated treatment: therapeutic diphenylcyclopropenone sensitization with weekly scalp DPC. Unfractionated whole blood yielded the extracted total RNA. Via MiXCR, TCRdb re-called the RACE reads, giving one row per CDR3 protein. The sample holds fewer than 90,000 distinct CDR3 sequences, 6% to 8.5% seen once. This CDR3 region has 14 residues. V was shortened by 1 base and J by 0 bases, with 8 bases between the two germline ends. Germline CDR1 is DFQATT and CDR2 is SNEGSKA (reference sequence).

The input for sequencing was whole blood, taken in connection with sensitization to the hapten diphenylcyclopropenone (DPC). The receptor's source is a woman aged 25-40 years with alopecia areata. Some clones in this sample may be carry-over from other donors' samples. This chain connects TRBV20-1 to TRBJ2-3, with D perhaps TRBD2 (6 bases). The CDR3 region has the DNA TGCAGTGCTAGAGCGGGAGACAGCACAGATACGCAGTATTTT. Its translation: CSARAGDSTDTQYF.